This T cell receptor (beta chain) is from a study of blood T cell repertoires in COVID-19 (dated by TCRdb to 2018 to 2021). Regarding the research as a whole: Collaborator samples came from the United States, Italy and Spain and covered acute and convalescent phases of COVID-19. Nearly every sample came with metadata listing a de-identified subject ID, COVID-19 status, age in years and sex. The repertoires were released in a freely available public database intended as a resource for research on the immune response to SARS-CoV-2. Where available, HLA class I and class II types were taken from metadata supplied by the sample provider and were not determined by assay-based typing. The prospective study material was composed of cDNA or gDNA derived from T cells, B-cell-depleted T cells, or PBMCs. Samples were obtained from the ongoing ImmuneRACE study (first 160 participants) and from 1,254 subjects provided by 6 global collaborators. The dataset comprised deeply sampled blood TCRbeta repertoires from subjects exposed to, actively infected with, or recovered from COVID-19. What the work shows at the level of the full study, not this receptor alone: How much clinical and demographic metadata was included differed by source and by participant, and the metadata was provided uncurated.

TCRbeta CDR3 regions were amplified from genomic DNA using the immunoSEQ Assay, a bias-controlled multiplex PCR. The source study handled its data this way. Nucleated cell counts per sample were estimated from amplification of reference gene primers within the assay. Sequence reads were collapsed and filtered to measure the absolute abundance of every unique TCRbeta CDR3 rearrangement. For each sample, productive Simpson clonality was calculated by taking the square root of Simpson's diversity index across productive rearrangements. TCRdb holds this immuneACCESS table with in-frame rearrangements only. Some clones are missing; in checked studies, unresolved V genes explain under half, and the rest has no known cause. V and J calls and clone size are as listed in that table; D and trimming were resolved from the DNA. This sample comprises 150,000 to 200,000 clones, 65% to 90% of them detected only once. The ten largest account for about 15% of the sample.

Participants in the prospective study were aged roughly 18 to 100 years, lived in over 20 United States geographic areas, and enrolled through a virtual design. To assign participants to cohorts, the prospective study relied on clinical history that participants themselves reported in a screening survey and a study questionnaire. Recovered participants in ImmuneRACE Cohort 3 were defined by two consecutive negative NP/OP PCR tests, clearance by a healthcare professional, or resolution of symptoms. Each participant in the prospective study had whole blood, serum and a nasopharyngeal or oropharyngeal swab collected by mobile phlebotomists. Prospective study participants could optionally give additional blood draws and questionnaires over an approximately 2-month period. Blood samples from the prospective study were shipped frozen or at room temperature prior to DNA extraction. Worth noting for this clone: This receptor's antigen is unknown. Base quality data are lacking; no much larger clone is found one base away.

Clipping removes 3 bases from V and 3 bases from J, with 4 as the unmatched junction base count. According to the germline V gene (reference sequence), CDR1 reads MNHEY and CDR2 reads SMNVEV. Measured from the cysteine to the phenylalanine, the CDR3 is 14 residues long. The DNA shown is the 42-base CDR3, in frame from base 1. The V and J segments used are TRBV27 and TRBJ2-7; the central 8 bases match TRBD1. Material: PBMCs or T cells enriched from blood (not recorded which). The TCR comes from a man aged 50 to 60 who had recovered from COVID-19. Here the CDR3 is given as CASSLSDRGYEQYF. The bases are TGTGCCAGCAGTTTGAGCGACAGGGGCTACGAGCAGTACTTC.